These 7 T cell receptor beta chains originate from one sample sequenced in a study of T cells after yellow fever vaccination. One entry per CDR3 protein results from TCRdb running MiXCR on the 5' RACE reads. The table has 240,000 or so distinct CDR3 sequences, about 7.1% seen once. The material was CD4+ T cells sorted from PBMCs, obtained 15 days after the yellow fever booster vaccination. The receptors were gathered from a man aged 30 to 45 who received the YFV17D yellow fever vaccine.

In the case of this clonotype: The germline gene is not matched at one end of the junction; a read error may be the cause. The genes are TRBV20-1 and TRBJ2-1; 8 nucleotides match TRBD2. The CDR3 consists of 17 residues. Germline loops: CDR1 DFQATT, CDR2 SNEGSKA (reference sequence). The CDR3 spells CCARVGAGGGSYNEQFF. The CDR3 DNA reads TGCTGTGCTAGAGTTGGCGCGGGAGGCGGCTCCTACAATGAGCAGTTCTTC.

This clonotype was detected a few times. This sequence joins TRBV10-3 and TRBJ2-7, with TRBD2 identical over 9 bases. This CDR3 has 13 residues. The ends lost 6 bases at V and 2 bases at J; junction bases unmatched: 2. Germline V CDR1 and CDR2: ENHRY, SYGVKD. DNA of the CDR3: TGTGCCATCAGGGGACTAGCCCCCTACGAGCAGTACTTC. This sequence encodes CAIRGLAPYEQYF.

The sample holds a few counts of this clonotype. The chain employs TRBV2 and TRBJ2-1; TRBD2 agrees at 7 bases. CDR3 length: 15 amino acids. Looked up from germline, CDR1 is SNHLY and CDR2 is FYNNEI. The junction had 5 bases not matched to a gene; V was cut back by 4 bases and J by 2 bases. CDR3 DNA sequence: TGTGCCAGCAGTGTGAGGGAGGGAACCTACAATGAGCAGTTCTTC. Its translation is CASSVREGTYNEQFF.

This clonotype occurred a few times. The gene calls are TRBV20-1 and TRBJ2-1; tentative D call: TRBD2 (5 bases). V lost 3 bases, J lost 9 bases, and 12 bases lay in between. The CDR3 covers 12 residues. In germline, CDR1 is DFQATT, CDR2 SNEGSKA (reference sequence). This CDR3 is CSARGSWPEQFF. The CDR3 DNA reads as TGCAGTGCTAGGGGGAGCTGGCCTGAGCAGTTCTTC.

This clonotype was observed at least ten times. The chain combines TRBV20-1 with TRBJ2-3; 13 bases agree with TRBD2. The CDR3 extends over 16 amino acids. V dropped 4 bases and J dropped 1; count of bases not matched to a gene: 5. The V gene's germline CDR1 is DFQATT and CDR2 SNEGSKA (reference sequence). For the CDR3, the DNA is TGCAGTGCTACCGGACTAGCGGGAGAGGGCACAGATACGCAGTATTTT. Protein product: CSATGLAGEGTDTQYF.

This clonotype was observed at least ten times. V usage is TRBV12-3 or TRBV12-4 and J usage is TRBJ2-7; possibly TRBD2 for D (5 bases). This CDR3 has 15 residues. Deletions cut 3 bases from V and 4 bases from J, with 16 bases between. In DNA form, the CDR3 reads TGTGCCAGCAGTTTGTCCGGAGGCAGCTCTTACGAGCAGTACTTC. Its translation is CASSLSGGSSYEQYF.

DNA for the CDR3: TGCAGTGCAACGGACAGACCATTTACAGATACGCAGTATTTT. Its translation is CSATDRPFTDTQYF. The rearrangement uses TRBV20-1 and TRBJ2-3, with a tentative D call TRBD1 (6 bases). The CDR3 spans 14 residues. The V gene lost 6 bases and the J gene lost 3 bases, with 16 bases spanning the gap. Germline CDR1 reads DFQATT; CDR2 reads SNEGSKA (reference sequence).